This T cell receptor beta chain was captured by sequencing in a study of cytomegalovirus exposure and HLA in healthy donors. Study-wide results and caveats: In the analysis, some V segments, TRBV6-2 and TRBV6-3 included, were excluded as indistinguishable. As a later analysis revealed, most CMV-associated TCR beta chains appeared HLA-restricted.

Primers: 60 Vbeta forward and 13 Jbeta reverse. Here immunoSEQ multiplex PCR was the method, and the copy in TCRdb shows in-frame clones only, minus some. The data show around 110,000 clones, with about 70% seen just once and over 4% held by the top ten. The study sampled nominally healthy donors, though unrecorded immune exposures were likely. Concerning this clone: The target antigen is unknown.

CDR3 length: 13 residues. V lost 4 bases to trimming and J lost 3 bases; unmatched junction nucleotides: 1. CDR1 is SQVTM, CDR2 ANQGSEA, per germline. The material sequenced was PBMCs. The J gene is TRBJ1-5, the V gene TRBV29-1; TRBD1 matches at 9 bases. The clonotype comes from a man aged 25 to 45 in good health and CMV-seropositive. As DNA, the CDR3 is TGCAGCGTTGGACAGGGGGACAATCAGCCCCAGCATTTT. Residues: CSVGQGDNQPQHF.